These T cell receptor beta chains were read from a single sample in a study of T cells in Graves' hyperthyroidism and ophthalmopathy. TCRdb ran MiXCR on the multiplex PCR reads and lists one entry per CDR3 protein. The sample carries hundreds of thousands of distinct CDR3 sequences, around 15% recorded once. Sequences were obtained from blood. These TCRs come from a woman under 30 with Graves' hyperthyroidism. CDR3s include the opening cysteine and the closing phenylalanine or tryptophan. The size of a clone is reported for some rows only, either as once, few or many, or as a class for expanded clones.

many | TRBJ2-1 | TRBV20-1 | CSAKLAGGPNEQFF
many | TRBJ2-3 | TRBV7-9 | CASSPLLGSTDTQYF
. | TRBJ2-5 | TRBV6-5 | CASSYLSGKGAETQYF
few | TRBJ1-2 | TRBV19 | CASRPTGIHYGYTF
many | TRBJ1-5 | TRBV5-6 | CASSLEGSTGTAYLRGGGNQPQHF
. | TRBJ2-7 | TRBV7-9 | CATGTRSYEQYF
many | TRBJ2-1 | TRBV20-1 | CSAHSTGSSYNEQFF
few | TRBJ2-3 | TRBV24-1 | CATSDRRGNTDTQYF
many | TRBJ1-2 | TRBV12-3/TRBV12-4 | CASTPGTGVNYGYTF
many | TRBJ2-7 | TRBV5-1 | CASSPVLQGPYEQYF
. | TRBJ2-1 | TRBV19 | CASSMDRGNEQFF
few | TRBJ2-2 | TRBV12-3/TRBV12-4 | CASSETGRPGELFF
. | TRBJ1-5 | TRBV30 | CAWSVPTIDPYSNQPQHF
many | TRBJ2-1 | TRBV28 | CASSGRSAGVMDEQFF
. | TRBJ2-5 | TRBV7-9 | CASTLRQAQETQYF
. | TRBJ2-5 | TRBV12-3/TRBV12-4 | CASSARRQETQYF
few | TRBJ2-2 | TRBV18 | CASSLGQLNTGELFF
many | TRBJ2-1 | TRBV27 | CASSLYPRVWEQFF
. | TRBJ1-1 | TRBV5-1 | CAGSLEIRDTEAFF
many | TRBJ2-3 | TRBV3-1 | CASSSQRGGGEDTQYF
. | TRBJ1-1 | TRBV29-1 | CSVAGTGDPPNTEAFF
many | TRBJ2-3 | TRBV11-3 | CASSLESSGTCTDTQYF
. | TRBJ2-1 | TRBV11-2 | CASSRSADLLLLRQFF
many | TRBJ1-1 | TRBV2 | CASSEGWTAPGTEAFF
many | TRBJ2-3 | TRBV2 | CASSDQKTSVRLDTQYF
many | TRBJ1-5 | TRBV28 | CASSPPDRQPQHF
many | TRBJ2-7 | TRBV12-3/TRBV12-4 | CASSFMFVEQYF
many | TRBJ2-3 | TRBV14 | CASSQSGTGVDTQYF
many | TRBJ2-1 | TRBV7-9 | CASSSLVRVTDNEQFF
many | TRBJ2-3 | TRBV29-1 | CSAGTIYTDTQYF
. | TRBJ2-7 | TRBV19 | CASSIGKYGQYF
. | TRBJ2-7 | TRBV20-1 | CSARLRGAGETHEQYF
. | TRBJ2-2 | TRBV13 | CASSLGAGVKGELFF
. | TRBJ1-1 | TRBV4-1 | CASSRTGGITEAFF
once | TRBJ2-2 | TRBV10-1 | CASSVEELFF
many | TRBJ1-5 | TRBV24-1 | CATSARQGWWPQHF
once | TRBJ2-7 | TRBV28 | CASSSGDASGDYEQYF
. | TRBJ1-3 | TRBV2 | CASSGEWGITSGNTIYF
. | TRBJ2-1 | TRBV7-3 | CASSSTPSGRDNEQFF
few | TRBJ1-1 | TRBV19 | CASSIVKTGGAGHTEAFF
many | TRBJ1-2 | TRBV20-1 | CSAQTPTGGNGYTF
few | TRBJ1-4 | TRBV7-9 | CASSPGRNGADGSKLFF
many | TRBJ2-7 | TRBV28 | CASTSGGVSASYEQYF
. | TRBJ2-1 | TRBV28 | CASTLGLAGYNEQFF
few | TRBJ2-1 | TRBV20-1 | CSARGAIQEQFF
many | TRBJ2-5 | TRBV28 | CASSPRQEVETQYF
. | TRBJ2-1 | TRBV7-8 | CASSSDRGVRSYNEQFF
many | TRBJ2-3 | TRBV11-2 | CASSYLAGGTDTQYF
few | TRBJ2-1 | TRBV12-3/TRBV12-4 | CASSFGGQINEQFF
many | TRBJ1-1 | TRBV3-1 | CASSQGDRPNTEAFF
. | TRBJ2-3 | TRBV19 | CASVGSAWGTDTQYF
many | TRBJ1-4 | TRBV7-9 | CASSQGQGWEKLFF
many | TRBJ2-1 | TRBV11-1 | CASSLVGLAIDEQFF
few | TRBJ2-4 | TRBV6-2/TRBV6-3 | CASSYGGRVQNIQYF
few | TRBJ2-7 | TRBV27 | CASSDRQGPSSYEQYF